The clone carrying this TCR beta chain was seen repeatedly, ten times or more. What it recognizes is unknown. The data are from a study of blood T cells in healthy people across ages. The CDR3 loop spans 16 amino acids. With 0 bases removed from V and 2 bases from J, the gap between germline ends came to 8 bases. Looked up from germline, CDR1 is LGHNA and CDR2 is YNFKEQ. Study outcomes and limitations: Strong correlation was found linking TCR beta diversity to naive T cell percentage. Among T cells, TCR beta diversity per million cells dropped roughly linearly as age rose.

For the second PCR, which ran for 7 to 11 cycles, a sample-barcoded 5' primer and a J-beta primer mix were used. Each cDNA molecule was tagged by a template-switch adaptor with 12 random nucleotides. TCRdb independently ran MiXCR on the 5' RACE reads; one entry per CDR3 protein. The table has hundreds of thousands of distinct CDR3 sequences, roughly two fifths seen once. Extraction yielded at least 6 micrograms of total RNA per sample. Sequencing input: blood. The receptor's source is a man of 80 years or more in good health. This chain connects TRBV4-2 to TRBJ2-6; D is uncertain. The CDR3 loop reads CASSQDLRAGANVLTF. The CDR3 region has the DNA TGTGCCAGCAGCCAAGATCTAAGGGCTGGGGCCAACGTCCTGACTTTC.